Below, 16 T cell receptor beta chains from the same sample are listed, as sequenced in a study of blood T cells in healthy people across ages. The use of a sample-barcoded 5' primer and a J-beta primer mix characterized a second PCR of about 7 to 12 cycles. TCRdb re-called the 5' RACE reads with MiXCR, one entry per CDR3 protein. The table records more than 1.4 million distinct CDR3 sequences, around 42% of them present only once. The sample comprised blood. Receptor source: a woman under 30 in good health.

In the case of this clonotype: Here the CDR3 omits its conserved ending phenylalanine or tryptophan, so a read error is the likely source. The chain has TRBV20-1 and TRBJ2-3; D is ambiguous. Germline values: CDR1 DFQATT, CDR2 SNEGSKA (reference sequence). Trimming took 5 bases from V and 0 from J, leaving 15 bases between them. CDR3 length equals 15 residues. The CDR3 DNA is TGCAGTGCTGGGGAAAGGACCGCTAGCACAGATACGCAGTATTAT. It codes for CSAGERTASTDTQYY.

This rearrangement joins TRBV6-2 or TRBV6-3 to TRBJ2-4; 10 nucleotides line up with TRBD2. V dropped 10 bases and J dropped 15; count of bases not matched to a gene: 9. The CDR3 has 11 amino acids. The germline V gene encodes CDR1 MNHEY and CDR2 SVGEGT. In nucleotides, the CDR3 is TGTGCCACGGGGACTAGCGACGAGCGGTACTTC. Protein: CATGTSDERYF.

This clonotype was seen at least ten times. The CDR3 DNA reads as TGTGCCAGCAGCCCTACTGGGGCCCGCACAGATACGCAGTATTTT. Protein sequence: CASSPTGARTDTQYF. The chain recombines TRBV4-2 with TRBJ2-3; a weak D match, TRBD1 (5 bases). The germline gives CDR1 LGHNA, CDR2 YNFKEQ. Trimming left V 4 bases short and J 1 base short, with 12 bases between. This CDR3 is built from 15 residues.

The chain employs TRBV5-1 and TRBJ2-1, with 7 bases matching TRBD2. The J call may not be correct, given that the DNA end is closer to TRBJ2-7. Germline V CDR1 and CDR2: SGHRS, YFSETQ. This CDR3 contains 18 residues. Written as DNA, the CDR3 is TGCGCCAGCAGCTTGGGAGTGACTAGCTGGGGCTCCTACAATGAGCAGTACTTC. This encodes CASSLGVTSWGSYNEQYF.

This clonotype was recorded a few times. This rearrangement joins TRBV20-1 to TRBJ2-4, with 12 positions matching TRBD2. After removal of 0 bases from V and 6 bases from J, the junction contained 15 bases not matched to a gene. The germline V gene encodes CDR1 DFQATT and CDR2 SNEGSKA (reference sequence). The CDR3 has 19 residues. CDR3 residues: CSARDPASGGAGVGNIQYF. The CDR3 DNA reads TGCAGTGCTAGAGATCCGGCTAGCGGGGGGGCTGGTGTTGGAAACATTCAGTACTTC.

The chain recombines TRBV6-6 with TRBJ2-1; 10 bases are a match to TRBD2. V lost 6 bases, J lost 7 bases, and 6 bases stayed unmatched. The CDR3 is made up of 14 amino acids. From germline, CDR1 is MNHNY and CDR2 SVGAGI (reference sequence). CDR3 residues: CASRSGGAVNEQFF. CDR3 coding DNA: TGTGCCAGCAGAAGCGGGGGGGCCGTGAATGAGCAGTTCTTC.

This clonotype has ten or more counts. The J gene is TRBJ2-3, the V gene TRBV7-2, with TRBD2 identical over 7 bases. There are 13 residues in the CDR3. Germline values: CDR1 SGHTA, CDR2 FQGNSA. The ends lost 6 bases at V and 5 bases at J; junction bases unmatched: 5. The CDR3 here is CASSPGGGDTQYF. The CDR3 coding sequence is TGTGCCAGCAGTCCGGGGGGAGGAGATACGCAGTATTTT.

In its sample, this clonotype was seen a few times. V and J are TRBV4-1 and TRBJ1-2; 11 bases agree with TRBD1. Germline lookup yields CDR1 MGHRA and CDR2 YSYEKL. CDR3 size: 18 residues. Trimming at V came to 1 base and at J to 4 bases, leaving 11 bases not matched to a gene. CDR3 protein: CASSQGSDRGRPGYGYTF. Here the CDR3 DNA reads TGCGCCAGCAGCCAAGGGTCGGACAGGGGGCGTCCCGGCTATGGCTACACCTTC.

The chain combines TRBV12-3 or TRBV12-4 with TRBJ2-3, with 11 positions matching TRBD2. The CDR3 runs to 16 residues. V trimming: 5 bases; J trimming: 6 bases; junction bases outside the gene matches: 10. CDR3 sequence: CASSPGTSGPQDTQYF. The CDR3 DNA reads TGTGCCAGCAGTCCCGGGACTAGCGGTCCTCAGGATACGCAGTATTTT.

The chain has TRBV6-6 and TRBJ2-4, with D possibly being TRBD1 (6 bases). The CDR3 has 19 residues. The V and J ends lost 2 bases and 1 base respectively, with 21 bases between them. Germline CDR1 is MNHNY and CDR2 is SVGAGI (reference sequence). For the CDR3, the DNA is TGTGCCAGCAGTTACCCGATTTTGGGACGGACAGACGCCAAAAACATTCAGTACTTC. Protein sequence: CASSYPILGRTDAKNIQYF.

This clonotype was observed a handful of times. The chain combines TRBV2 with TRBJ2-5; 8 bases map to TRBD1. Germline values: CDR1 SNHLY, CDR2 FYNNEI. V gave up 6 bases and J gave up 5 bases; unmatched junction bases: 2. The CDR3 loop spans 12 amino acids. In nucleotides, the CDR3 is TGTGCCAGCAGGGACAGGGTTGAGACCCAGTACTTC. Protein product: CASRDRVETQYF.

CDR3 sequence (DNA): TGTGCCAGCAGTCCTCGGGACAGGGCGAATGAAAAACTGTTTTTT. Encoded protein: CASSPRDRANEKLFF. The chain is built from TRBV12-3 or TRBV12-4 and TRBJ1-4, with 9 positions matching TRBD1. The CDR3 extends over 15 amino acids. The V gene end was trimmed by 5 bases and the J gene end by 5 bases; junction bases not matched to a gene: 6.

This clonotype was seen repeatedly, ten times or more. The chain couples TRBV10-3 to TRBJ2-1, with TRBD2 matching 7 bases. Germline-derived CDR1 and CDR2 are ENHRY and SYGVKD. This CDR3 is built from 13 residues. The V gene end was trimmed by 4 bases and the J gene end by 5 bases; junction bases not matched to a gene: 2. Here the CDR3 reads CAISGGLDNEQFF. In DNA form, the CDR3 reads TGTGCCATCAGTGGAGGACTAGACAATGAGCAGTTCTTC.

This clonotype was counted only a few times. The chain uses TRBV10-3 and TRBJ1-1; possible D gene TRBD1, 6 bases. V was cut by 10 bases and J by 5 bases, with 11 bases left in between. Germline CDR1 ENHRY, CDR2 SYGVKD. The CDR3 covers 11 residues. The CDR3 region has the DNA TGTGCCAAAACAGGGCGTACTGAAGCTTTCTTT. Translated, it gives CAKTGRTEAFF.

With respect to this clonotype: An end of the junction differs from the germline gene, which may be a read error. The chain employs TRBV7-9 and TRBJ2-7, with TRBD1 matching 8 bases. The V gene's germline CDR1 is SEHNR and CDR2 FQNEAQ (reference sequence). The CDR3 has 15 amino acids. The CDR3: CASSSMTGATDELYF. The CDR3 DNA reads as TGTGCCAGCAGCTCCATGACAGGGGCGACGGACGAGCTGTACTTC.

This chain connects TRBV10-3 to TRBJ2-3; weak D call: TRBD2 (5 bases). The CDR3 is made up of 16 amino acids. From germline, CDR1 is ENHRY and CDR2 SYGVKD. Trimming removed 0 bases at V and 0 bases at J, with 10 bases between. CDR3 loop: CAISESGAVSTDTQYF. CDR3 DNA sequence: TGTGCCATCAGTGAGTCAGGAGCGGTTAGCACAGATACGCAGTATTTT.